A single sample is the source of the 10 T cell receptor beta chains below, sequenced in a study of regulatory T cells in long-lasting Graves disease. Regarding time point: newly diagnosed GD, antithyroid drugs for less than 3 months. PBMC RNA served as the TCR library source. Through Arm-PCR of CDR3 regions and iRepertoire HTBI primers, TCR beta libraries were built. MiXCR, applied by TCRdb to the multiplex PCR reads, yields one record per CDR3 protein. This sample has 350,000 to 400,000 distinct CDR3 sequences, with 15% to 20% found just once. The same data also contributed to another study, on T cells in Graves' hyperthyroidism and ophthalmopathy.

Sample: peripheral blood mononuclear cells (PBMCs), taken at new diagnosis, from a patient treated with antithyroid drugs. These receptors came from a woman in her late teens or twenties with Graves disease.

This clonotype was seen a few times. The J gene is TRBJ1-1, the V gene TRBV2; D unclear. This CDR3 has 13 amino acids. In germline, CDR1 is SNHLY, CDR2 FYNNEI. V dropped 7 bases and J dropped 0 bases, with 9 bases sitting between them. CDR3 nucleotides: TGTGCCAGCAAAGGCAGATTGAACACTGAAGCTTTCTTT. Residues: CASKGRLNTEAFF. The entire variable domain, with the rest obtained from reference TRBV2 and TRBJ1-1, is as follows: EPEVTQTPSHQVTQMGQEVILRCVPISNHLYFYWYRQILGQKVEFLVSFYNNEISEKSEIFDDQFSVERPDGSNFTLKIRSTKLEDSAMYFCASKGRLNTEAFFGQGTRLTVV.

V and J are TRBV20-1 and TRBJ2-7, with TRBD2 matching over 12 bases. The junction had 1 base not matched to a gene; V was cut back by 3 bases and J by 1 base. Germline loops: CDR1 DFQATT, CDR2 SNEGSKA (reference sequence). The CDR3 has 14 amino acids. The CDR3 sequence is CSARTSGGSYEQYF. The CDR3 DNA sequence: TGCAGTGCTAGGACTAGCGGGGGATCCTACGAGCAGTACTTC.

The V and J genes are TRBV30 and TRBJ2-3; 9 bases map to TRBD2. Germline loops: CDR1 GTSNPN, CDR2 SVGIG (reference sequence). V shed 3 bases, J shed 0 bases, and the junction held 4 bases outside the gene matches. The length of the CDR3 is 15 residues. CDR3 DNA sequence: TGTGCCTGGAGAGAGAGCGGGAGGAGCACAGATACGCAGTATTTT. Amino acids: CAWRESGRSTDTQYF.

The table lists this clonotype with many counts. The chain links TRBV6-5 to TRBJ2-5, with D tentatively TRBD2 (6 bases). Germline lookup yields CDR1 MNHEY and CDR2 SVGAGI. The CDR3 sequence is 13 residues long. The V and J ends lost 2 bases and 4 bases respectively, with 8 bases between them. The CDR3: CASSYRGGETQYF. Written as DNA, the CDR3 is TGTGCCAGCAGTTACAGGGGAGGAGAGACCCAGTACTTC.

This clonotype appeared many times. The chain links TRBV18 to TRBJ1-4; no clear D gene. The germline gives CDR1 KGHSH, CDR2 LQKENI. Trimming shortened V by 3 bases and J by 5 bases, and 13 bases separated the two germline ends. There are 15 residues in the CDR3. The DNA for the CDR3 is TGTGCCAGCTCACCGGGTGGCGGGTTCAATGAAAAACTGTTTTTT. Its protein product is CASSPGGGFNEKLFF.

This clonotype appeared many times. The chain recombines TRBV11-2 with TRBJ1-2, with 7 bases matching TRBD1. This CDR3 spans 14 amino acids. Per the germline V gene, CDR1 is SGHAT and CDR2 is FQNNGV. Trimming took 5 bases from V and 7 from J; bases not matched to a gene: 10. This chain's CDR3 is CASSHAGTAAGYTF. In nucleotides, the CDR3 is TGTGCCAGCAGCCATGCCGGGACAGCGGCTGGCTACACCTTC.

The chain combines TRBV5-5 with TRBJ2-1; the match to TRBD2 covers 7 bases. Germline loops: CDR1 SGHKS, CDR2 YYEKEE (reference sequence). J was trimmed by 5 bases and V by 2 bases; bases with no gene match: 7. The CDR3 loop spans 15 amino acids. CDR3 sequence: CASSLGLRGNNEQFF. The CDR3 region has the DNA TGTGCCAGCAGCTTAGGACTGCGGGGGAACAATGAGCAGTTCTTC.

This clonotype was counted many times. The rearrangement links TRBV18 to TRBJ1-5; 7 bases map to TRBD1. The germline gives CDR1 KGHSH, CDR2 LQKENI. The V segment lost 5 bases and the J segment 2 bases; nucleotides outside the gene matches: 6. The CDR3 has 15 amino acids. The CDR3 sequence is CASSLGTDGNQPQHF. Written as DNA, the CDR3 is TGTGCCAGCTCATTGGGGACAGACGGCAATCAGCCCCAGCATTTT. Drawing the rest from reference TRBV18 and TRBJ1-5, the complete variable domain is NAGVMQNPRHLVRRRGQEARLRCSPMKGHSHVYWYRQLPEEGLKFMVYLQKENIIDESGMPKERFSAEFPKEGPSILRIQQVVRGDSAAYFCASSLGTDGNQPQHFGDGTRLSIL.

This clonotype has a count of ten or more. This chain joins TRBV30 and TRBJ1-1; 7 bases are a match to TRBD1. The CDR3 spans 14 residues. The V and J ends lost 1 base and 5 bases, in that order; junction bases with no gene match: 7. Per the germline V gene, CDR1 is GTSNPN and CDR2 is SVGIG (reference sequence). The CDR3 loop is CAWSGDSRGTEAFF. Here the CDR3 DNA reads TGTGCCTGGAGTGGGGACAGCCGAGGGACTGAAGCTTTCTTT.

The chain joins TRBV20-1 to TRBJ2-5; 12 bases match TRBD2. With V trimmed by 3 bases and J by 9 bases, 8 bases remained unmatched. From germline, CDR1 is DFQATT and CDR2 SNEGSKA (reference sequence). CDR3 size: 14 residues. CDR3 sequence: CSASSSGRANAQYF. The CDR3 nucleotides are TGCAGTGCTAGCTCTAGCGGGAGGGCAAACGCCCAGTACTTC.